The next 27 T cell receptor beta chains were all read from a single sample in a study of post-analysis software for immune sequencing data. Broader study findings: Five TRBV segments were significantly more frequent in patients than in controls. TRBV5-6, TRBV5-1 and TRBV20-1 were among these segments.

Their cognate antigens are unknown. Unique molecular identifiers had been added to the TCR beta cDNA libraries. A single record per CDR3 protein comes from TCRdb applying MiXCR to the PCR reads. The repertoire consists of about 500,000 distinct CDR3 sequences, with 40% to 55% occurring once and the leading ten covering about an eighth. Material for sequencing was blood. Every receptor here comes from a girl aged 5-17 years with multiple sclerosis.

This clonotype turned up a few times. The chain combines TRBV12-3 or TRBV12-4 with TRBJ1-2, with TRBD1 as a possible D gene (5 bases). The CDR3 is 17 amino acids. The V end lost 9 bases, the J end lost 1 base, and 24 bases lay between the germline ends. The CDR3 DNA reads as TGTGCCAGTGCGAATTCCAAATTGGGGGGTGATAACTATGGCTACACCTTC. Translating gives CASANSKLGGDNYGYTF.

In regard to this clonotype: The junction departs from the called germline gene at one end, perhaps through a read error. This chain uses TRBV29-1 with TRBJ1-4, with D unresolved. The CDR3 has 11 amino acids. Germline V gives CDR1 SQVTM, CDR2 ANQGSEA. The CDR3, as DNA: TGCAGCGCCTCGATCGGTGAAAAACGGTTTTTT. Translated, it gives CSASIGEKRFF.

The CDR3, as DNA: TGTGCCAGTGGGACAGGGGATCTCAATCAGCCCCAGCATTTT. This translates into CASGTGDLNQPQHF. The chain couples TRBV6-2 or TRBV6-3 to TRBJ1-5; TRBD1 matches at 10 bases. This CDR3 comprises 14 residues. The ends lost 9 bases at V and 3 bases at J; junction bases unmatched: 5. In germline, CDR1 is MNHEY, CDR2 SVGEGT.

This clonotype was seen once. The genes are TRBV6-1 and TRBJ1-1; TRBD1 agrees at 10 bases. The CDR3 has 14 amino acids. V shed 5 bases and J 6 bases; nucleotides not matched to a gene: 6. Germline-derived CDR1 and CDR2 are MNHNS and SASEGT. The CDR3 sequence: CASSWGDRGSEAFF. The CDR3 nucleotides are TGTGCCAGCAGTTGGGGGGACAGGGGATCTGAAGCTTTCTTT.

Of note for this clonotype: One base away lies a much larger clone, so this may be a sequencing read error. This chain links TRBV9 with TRBJ2-7; TRBD2 matches 11 bases. The better agreement between TRBJ2-1 and the DNA end casts doubt on the J call. Germline CDR1 SGDLS, CDR2 YYNGEE. There are 18 residues in the CDR3. The CDR3 is CASSVGYTSGRRYNEQFF. CDR3 DNA sequence: TGTGCCAGCAGCGTAGGTTACACTAGCGGGAGAAGGTACAATGAGCAGTTCTTC.

This chain uses TRBV20-1 with TRBJ2-4, with 8 bases fitting TRBD2. Matching the DNA end better, TRBJ2-7 makes the J call doubtful. The CDR3 totals 15 residues. Per germline, CDR1 DFQATT and CDR2 SNEGSKA (reference sequence). The DNA of the CDR3 is TGCAGTGCTAGAGATGGTAGCGGGACCTCCTACGAGCAGTACTTC. This encodes CSARDGSGTSYEQYF.

This clonotype was counted between two and nine times. A read error may account for a junction end that differs from germline. The chain joins TRBV7-7 to TRBJ2-6, with D tentatively TRBD1 (6 bases). Germline V gene lookup returns CDR1 SSHAT and CDR2 FNYEAQ (reference sequence). The CDR3 spans 16 residues. CDR3 amino acids: CASSLGGGPGANVLTF. The CDR3 DNA follows: TGTGCTAGCAGCTTAGGTGGGGGCCCTGGGGCCAACGTCCTGACTTTC.

This clonotype occurred a few times. It may be a read error: a sequence one base away is much more abundant. The chain joins TRBV7-7 to TRBJ2-1; no firm D call. The CDR3 is made up of 14 amino acids. Germline CDR1 SSHAT, CDR2 FNYEAQ (reference sequence). The CDR3 region is CASSLGLEKETQFF. The CDR3 nucleotides are TGTGCTAGCAGCTTAGGTCTTGAGAAAGAGACCCAGTTCTTC.

This clonotype was seen a handful of times. The chain has TRBV7-3 and TRBJ2-1; D is uncertain. Germline V gene lookup returns CDR1 SGHTA and CDR2 FQGTGA. With 5 bases removed from V and 7 bases from J, the gap between germline ends came to 15 bases. The CDR3 spans 14 residues. The CDR3 DNA follows: TGTGCCAGCAGCCCAGTCGCAGTCTGGAATGAGCAGTTCTTC. Translating it yields CASSPVAVWNEQFF.

In this sample, this clonotype turned up a few times. The V and J genes are TRBV5-1 and TRBJ2-3, with D tentatively TRBD2 (7 bases). The V gene lost 4 bases and the J gene lost 3 bases, with 24 bases spanning the gap. This CDR3 contains 18 residues. The germline CDR1 and CDR2 sequences are SGHRS and YFSETQ. As DNA, the CDR3 is TGCGCCAGCAGCCCCTTATTCGGGGGCGGGAGTACGACAGATACGCAGTATTTT. It codes for CASSPLFGGGSTTDTQYF.

This clonotype was counted between two and nine times. The rearrangement uses TRBV14 and TRBJ1-2, with 8 bases that match TRBD1. J gave up 6 bases and V 1 base, and 4 bases lay outside the gene matches. Germline CDR1 SGHDN, CDR2 FVKESK. CDR3 size: 14 residues. CDR3 in DNA: TGTGCCAGCAGCCAAGCCCGGACAGGGCATGGCTACACCTTC. This sequence encodes CASSQARTGHGYTF.

The chain is built from TRBV7-8 and TRBJ1-5; D might be TRBD1 (5 bases). This CDR3 comprises 15 residues. Trimming pared 6 bases from V and 2 bases from J, leaving 14 bases between. In germline, CDR1 is SGHVS, CDR2 FQNEAQ. In nucleotides, the CDR3 is TGTGCCAGCAGGGAGGGCAGGGTGGGCAATCAGCCCCAGCATTTT. It encodes CASREGRVGNQPQHF.

V usage is TRBV6-2 or TRBV6-3 and J usage is TRBJ2-1, with TRBD1 as a possible D gene (6 bases). CDR1 and CDR2 from the germline V gene are MNHEY and SVGEGT. The V and J ends lost 8 bases and 2 bases respectively, with 19 bases between them. The length of the CDR3 is 16 residues. The CDR3 nucleotides read TGTGCCAGCGTTACTGGGGGCACCCCGGCCTACAATGAGCAGTTCTTC. Protein product: CASVTGGTPAYNEQFF.

This clonotype was recorded a few times. The chain has TRBV20-1 and TRBJ1-4; D gene ambiguous. Germline V gene lookup returns CDR1 DFQATT and CDR2 SNEGSKA (reference sequence). This CDR3 contains 15 residues. V was pared by 6 bases and J by 7 bases, with 21 bases between. DNA for the CDR3: TGCAGTGCCTTCCGCCCGGGCGGGATCGGTGAAAAACTGTTTTTT. It codes for CSAFRPGGIGEKLFF.

The chain is built from TRBV6-5 and TRBJ2-1; a weak D match, TRBD2 (7 bases). Per germline, CDR1 MNHEY and CDR2 SVGAGI. V was trimmed by 7 bases and J by 5 bases, leaving 18 bases between them. CDR3 size: 15 residues. This CDR3 is CASNQGGGPNNEQFF. CDR3 nucleotides: TGTGCCAGCAACCAAGGGGGGGGCCCGAACAATGAGCAGTTCTTC.

The gene calls are TRBV7-2 and TRBJ2-1; D is unclear. The length of the CDR3 is 13 residues. V shed 3 bases and J shed 9 bases, with 12 bases lying between them. Per the germline V gene, CDR1 is SGHTA and CDR2 is FQGNSA. CDR3 sequence reads: CASSFSPTREQFF. The CDR3 DNA is TGTGCCAGCAGCTTTTCCCCGACGCGTGAGCAGTTCTTC.

The chain joins TRBV20-1 to TRBJ2-3; weak D call: TRBD1 (5 bases). Germline values: CDR1 DFQATT, CDR2 SNEGSKA (reference sequence). The CDR3 is made up of 16 amino acids. The V gene lost 6 bases and the J gene lost 2 bases, with 21 bases spanning the gap. CDR3 in amino acids: CSADQGGGTATDTQYF. The CDR3 DNA reads as TGCAGTGCAGACCAGGGCGGCGGCACGGCCACAGATACGCAGTATTTT.

This clonotype was counted between two and nine times. The V and J genes are TRBV20-1 and TRBJ2-1, with 9 bases matching TRBD2. The CDR3 covers 15 residues. Germline V gives CDR1 DFQATT, CDR2 SNEGSKA (reference sequence). V lost 3 bases and J lost 1; bases outside the gene matches: 4. DNA of the CDR3: TGCAGTGCTAGCTTAGCGGGAGTGTCCTACAATGAGCAGTTCTTC. Translating it yields CSASLAGVSYNEQFF.

The J gene is TRBJ2-1, the V gene TRBV7-2, with D perhaps matching TRBD1 (5 bases). CDR1 and CDR2 from the germline V gene are SGHTA and FQGNSA. Trimming took off 1 base at V and 5 bases at J, with 9 bases between the two ends. This CDR3 contains 14 residues. CDR3 DNA: TGTGCCAGCAGCTTAGAGACAGATCACAATGAGCAGTTCTTC. This gives the protein CASSLETDHNEQFF.

The rearrangement uses TRBV29-1 and TRBJ2-7, with TRBD2 identical over 7 bases. V lost 8 bases, J lost 0 bases, and 16 bases stayed unmatched. This CDR3 region has 16 residues. CDR1 and CDR2 (germline): SQVTM, ANQGSEA. DNA of the CDR3: TGCAGCATTGTAGGTTTGGGGACTACATCCTCCTACGAGCAGTACTTC. As protein: CSIVGLGTTSSYEQYF.

The chain recombines TRBV5-1 with TRBJ2-7, with 7 bases matching TRBD1. In germline, CDR1 is SGHRS, CDR2 YFSETQ. This CDR3 is 14 amino acids long. V lost 3 bases to trimming and J lost 0 bases; unmatched junction nucleotides: 3. CDR3 in amino acids: CASSWGQFSYEQYF. The CDR3 DNA follows: TGCGCCAGCAGCTGGGGACAGTTCTCCTACGAGCAGTACTTC.

The rearrangement joins TRBV29-1 to TRBJ2-7; D is ambiguous. Trimming removed 0 bases at V and 1 base at J, with 7 bases between. Germline CDR1 is SQVTM and CDR2 is ANQGSEA. The CDR3 loop spans 13 amino acids. For the CDR3, the DNA is TGCAGCGTTGAAGAGGAGTCATCCTACGAGCAGTACTTC. It codes for CSVEEESSYEQYF.

The V call is TRBV7-9, the J call TRBJ1-2; 8 bases match TRBD1. V dropped 3 bases and J dropped 5; count of bases not matched to a gene: 5. Germline values: CDR1 SEHNR, CDR2 FQNEAQ (reference sequence). The CDR3 is 14 amino acids. The CDR3 sequence is CASSFGTGGYGYTF. The CDR3 nucleotides read TGTGCCAGCAGCTTTGGGACAGGAGGGTATGGCTACACCTTC. Full variable domain (remainder filled in from reference TRBV7-9 and TRBJ1-2): DTGVSQNPRHKITKRGQNVTFRCDPISEHNRLYWYRQTLGQGPEFLTYFQNEAQLEKSRLLSDRFSAERPKGSFSTLEIQRTEQGDSAMYLCASSFGTGGYGYTFGSGTRLTVV.

The V and J genes are TRBV6-1 and TRBJ1-6, with D perhaps TRBD1 (6 bases). Trimming left V 7 bases short and J 3 bases short, with 7 bases between. Germline V gene sequence: CDR1 MNHNS, CDR2 SASEGT. CDR3 length: 13 residues. The CDR3 DNA reads TGTGCCAGCAACAGGGTCTATAATTCACCCCTCCACTTT. Its translation: CASNRVYNSPLHF.

The J gene is TRBJ1-2, the V gene TRBV27; 8 bases are a match to TRBD1. Germline V gene sequence: CDR1 MNHEY, CDR2 SMNVEV (reference sequence). V dropped 8 bases and J dropped 4; count of bases not matched to a gene: 15. This CDR3 has 16 residues. The DNA of the CDR3 is TGTGCCAGCGGATTCCCAGACAGGGGACCATCCTATGGCTACACCTTC. Translation gives CASGFPDRGPSYGYTF.

V is TRBV7-9 and J is TRBJ1-2; 7 bases map to TRBD1. The CDR3 spans 14 residues. J lost 7 bases, V lost 8 bases, and 13 bases had no gene match. CDR1 is SEHNR, CDR2 FQNEAQ, per germline (reference sequence). CDR3 in DNA: TGTGCCAGCGGCCCCAGTGACAGGGAGAGTGGCTACACCTTC. Translation gives CASGPSDRESGYTF. The full variable domain, with the rest looked up from reference TRBV7-9 and TRBJ1-2, is DTGVSQNPRHKITKRGQNVTFRCDPISEHNRLYWYRQTLGQGPEFLTYFQNEAQLEKSRLLSDRFSAERPKGSFSTLEIQRTEQGDSAMYLCASGPSDRESGYTFGSGTRLTVV.

The count of this clonotype is one. One end of the junction does not line up with germline, which may come from a read error. The chain carries TRBV12-3 or TRBV12-4 and TRBJ2-5; maybe TRBD1 (5 bases). The CDR3 is 15 residues long. The CDR3 here is CASSRRRVMTYEQYF. The DNA for the CDR3 is TGTGCCAGCAGCCGCCGCAGGGTAATGACCTACGAGCAGTACTTT.